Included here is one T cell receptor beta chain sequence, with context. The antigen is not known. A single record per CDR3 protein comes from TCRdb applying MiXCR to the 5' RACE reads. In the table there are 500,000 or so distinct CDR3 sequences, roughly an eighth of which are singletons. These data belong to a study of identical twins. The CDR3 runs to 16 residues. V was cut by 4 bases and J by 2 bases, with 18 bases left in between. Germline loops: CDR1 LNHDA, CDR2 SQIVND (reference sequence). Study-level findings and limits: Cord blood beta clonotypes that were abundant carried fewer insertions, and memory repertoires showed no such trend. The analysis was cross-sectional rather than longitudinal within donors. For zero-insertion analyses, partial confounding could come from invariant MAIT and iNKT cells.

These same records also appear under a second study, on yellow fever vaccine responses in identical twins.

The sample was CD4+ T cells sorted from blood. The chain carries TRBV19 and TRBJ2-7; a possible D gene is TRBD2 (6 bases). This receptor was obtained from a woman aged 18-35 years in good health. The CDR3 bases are TGTGCCAGTAGTAGAGCGCGACTAGTAAGCACCTACGAGCAGTACTTC. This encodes CASSRARLVSTYEQYF.